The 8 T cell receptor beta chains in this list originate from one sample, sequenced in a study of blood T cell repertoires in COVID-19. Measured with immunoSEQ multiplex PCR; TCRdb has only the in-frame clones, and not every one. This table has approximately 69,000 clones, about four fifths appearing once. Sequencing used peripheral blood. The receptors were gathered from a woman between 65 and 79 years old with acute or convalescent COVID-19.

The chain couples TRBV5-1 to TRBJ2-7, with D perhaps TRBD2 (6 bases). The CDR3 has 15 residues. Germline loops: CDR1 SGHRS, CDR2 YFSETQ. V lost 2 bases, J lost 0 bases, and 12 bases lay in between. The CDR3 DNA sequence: TGCGCCAGCAGCTTTGTTACCGGGAGCTCCTACGAGCAGTACTTC. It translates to CASSFVTGSSYEQYF.

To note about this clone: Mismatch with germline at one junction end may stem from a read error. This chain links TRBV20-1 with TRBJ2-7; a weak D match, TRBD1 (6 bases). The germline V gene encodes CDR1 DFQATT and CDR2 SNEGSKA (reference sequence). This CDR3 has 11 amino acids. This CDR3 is CSARDDDRPHF. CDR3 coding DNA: TGCAGTGCTAGAGATGACGACAGGCCCCACTTC.

The CDR3 DNA sequence: TGTGCCAGCAGCGGACAACTAGCCAAAAACATTCAGTACTTC. Protein: CASSGQLAKNIQYF. The gene calls are TRBV7-9 and TRBJ2-4; maybe TRBD1 (5 bases). The CDR3 extends over 14 amino acids. CDR1 is SEHNR and CDR2 is FQNEAQ in the germline V gene (reference sequence). The V end was cut by 5 bases, the J end by 0 bases, with 8 bases between.

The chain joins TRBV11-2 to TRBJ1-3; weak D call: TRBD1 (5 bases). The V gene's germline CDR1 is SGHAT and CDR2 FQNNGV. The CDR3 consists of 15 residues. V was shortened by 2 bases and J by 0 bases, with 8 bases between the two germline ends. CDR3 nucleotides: TGTGCCAGCAGCTTACACAGGATCTCTGGAAACACCATATATTTT. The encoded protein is CASSLHRISGNTIYF.

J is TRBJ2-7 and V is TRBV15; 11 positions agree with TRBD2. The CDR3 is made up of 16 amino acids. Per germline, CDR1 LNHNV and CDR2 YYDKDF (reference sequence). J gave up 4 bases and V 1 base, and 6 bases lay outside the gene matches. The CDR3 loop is CATSRVETSGKYEQYF. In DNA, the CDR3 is TGTGCCACCAGCAGAGTCGAGACTAGCGGGAAGTACGAGCAGTACTTC.

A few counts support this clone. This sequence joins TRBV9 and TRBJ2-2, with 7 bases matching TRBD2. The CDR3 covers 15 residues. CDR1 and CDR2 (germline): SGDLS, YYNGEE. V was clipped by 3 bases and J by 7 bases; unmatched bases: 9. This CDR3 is CASSAPGLHGGELFF. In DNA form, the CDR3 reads TGTGCCAGCAGCGCCCCGGGACTACATGGCGGGGAGCTGTTTTTT.

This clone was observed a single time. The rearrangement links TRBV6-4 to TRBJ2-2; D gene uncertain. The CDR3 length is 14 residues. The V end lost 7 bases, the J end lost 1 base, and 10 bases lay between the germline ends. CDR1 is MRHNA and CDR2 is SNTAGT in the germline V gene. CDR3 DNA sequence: TGTGCCAGCACCGAGACACAGAACACCGGGGAGCTGTTTTTT. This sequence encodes CASTETQNTGELFF.

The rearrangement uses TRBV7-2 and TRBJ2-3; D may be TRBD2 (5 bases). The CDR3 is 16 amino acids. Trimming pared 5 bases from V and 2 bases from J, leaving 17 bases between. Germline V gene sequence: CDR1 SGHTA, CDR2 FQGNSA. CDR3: CASSPRRTGLTDTQYF. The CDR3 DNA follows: TGTGCCAGCAGCCCCCGGAGGACTGGTCTCACAGATACGCAGTATTTT.